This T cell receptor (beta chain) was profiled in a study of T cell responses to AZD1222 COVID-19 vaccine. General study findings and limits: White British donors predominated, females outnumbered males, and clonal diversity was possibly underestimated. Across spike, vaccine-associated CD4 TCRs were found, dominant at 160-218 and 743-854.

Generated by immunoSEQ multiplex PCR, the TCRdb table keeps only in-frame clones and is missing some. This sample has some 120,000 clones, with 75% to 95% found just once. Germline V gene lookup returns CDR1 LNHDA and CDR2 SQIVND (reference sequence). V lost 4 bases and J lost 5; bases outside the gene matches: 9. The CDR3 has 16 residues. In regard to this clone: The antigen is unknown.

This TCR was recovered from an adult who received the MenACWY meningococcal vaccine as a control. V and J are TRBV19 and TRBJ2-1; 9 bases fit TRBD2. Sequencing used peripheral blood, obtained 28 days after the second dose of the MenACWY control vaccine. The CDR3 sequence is CASSTETSGSHNEQFF. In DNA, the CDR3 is TGTGCCAGTAGTACCGAGACTAGCGGAAGTCACAATGAGCAGTTCTTC. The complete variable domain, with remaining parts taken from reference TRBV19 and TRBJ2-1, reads DGGITQSPKYLFRKEGQNVTLSCEQNLNHDAMYWYRQDPGQGLRLIYYSQIVNDFQKGDIAEGYSVSREKKESFPLTVTSAQKNPTAFYLCASSTETSGSHNEQFFGPGTRLTVL.